This TCR beta chain was identified in a study of radiotherapy plus CTLA-4 blockade in lung cancer. Notes on the study in general: Blood saw expansion of tumor-derived TCR clones after radiotherapy plus ipilimumab.

Points on this clone: Antigen: not known.

TCRdb keeps only in-frame clones here, not all; method: immunoSEQ multiplex PCR. The table lists roughly 48,000 clones, approximately 76% of them singletons. With 1 base removed from V and 6 bases from J, the gap between germline ends came to 6 bases. Germline V CDR1 and CDR2: SEHNR, FQNEAQ (reference sequence). This CDR3 comprises 13 residues. This clonotype was sampled from a human donor with non-small cell lung cancer who had stable disease on radiotherapy plus ipilimumab. The chain employs TRBV7-9 and TRBJ2-2; D gene unclear. The starting material was peripheral blood, obtained from a patient treated with radiotherapy plus ipilimumab. In DNA, the CDR3 is TGTGCCAGCAGCTTAGAGGGCCCCGGGGAGCTGTTTTTT. It specifies CASSLEGPGELFF.